This T cell receptor (beta chain) is from a study of cytomegalovirus exposure and HLA in healthy donors. Points from the study as a whole: Across donors, sequencing depth was assumed by presence/absence analyses to be roughly uniform. Later, an analysis showed that TCR beta chains associated with HLA were more clonally expanded than others that were equally common.

PCR amplification relied on 60 Vbeta primers (plus 13 Jbeta primers). Clones were read by immunoSEQ multiplex PCR, and TCRdb kept only the in-frame ones, dropping some. The repertoire holds about 220,000 clones, with 76% as singletons. This clone was seen only a few times. As yet, its antigen is unknown. This CDR3 is built from 13 residues. V dropped 4 bases and J dropped 3; count of bases not matched to a gene: 4. CDR1 is SGHRS and CDR2 is YFSETQ in the germline V gene. The TCR was taken from a man between 18 and 35 years old in good health and CMV-seronegative. The chain recombines TRBV5-1 with TRBJ2-7; 7 bases are shared with TRBD1. The sequenced sample was PBMCs. CDR3 sequence (DNA): TGCGCCAGCAGCCCATGGACAGGCTACGAGCAGTACTTC. Encoded protein: CASSPWTGYEQYF.